These T cell receptor beta chains were read from a single sample in a study of metastatic and nonmetastatic thyroid tumors. TCRdb re-clonotyped the PCR reads via MiXCR. The table includes around 23,000 clones, roughly 22% detected once. Specimen: blood. These receptors were collected from a female donor with papillary thyroid cancer or a benign thyroid nodule (not recorded which). Some clones in this sample may be carry-over from other donors' samples. Each CDR3 is given with its conserved first and last residue. A D gene is named only where the DNA matches it firmly. Clone size is not always given. Where it is, it says once, few, many or a class for expanded clones.

>TRBJ1-1|TRBD1|.|TRBV18
CASSPDRGRDTEAFF
TGTGCCAGCTCACCAGACAGGGGGCGGGACACTGAAGCTTTCTTT
>TRBJ2-1|TRBD2|many|TRBV7-3
CASSSNGREASSYNEQFF
TGTGCCAGCAGCTCTAACGGGCGGGAGGCCAGCTCCTACAATGAGCAGTTCTTC
>TRBJ2-3|TRBD2|many|TRBV7-9
CASSQGEGDTDTQYF
TGTGCCAGCAGCCAAGGGGAGGGTGACACAGATACGCAGTATTTT
>TRBJ2-2|TRBD2|many|TRBV9
CASSYSGSGELFF
TGTGCCAGCAGCTATAGCGGGAGCGGGGAGCTGTTTTTT
>TRBJ2-7|TRBD2|medium-sized|TRBV7-2
CASSPKGWGLGSGEQYF
TGTGCCAGCAGCCCCAAGGGGTGGGGACTAGGATCAGGGGAGCAGTACTTC
>TRBJ1-6|.|many|TRBV4-3
CASSQGVTGRRDNSPLHF
TGCGCCAGCAGCCAAGGGGTTACAGGGCGGAGGGATAATTCACCCCTCCACTTT
>TRBJ2-3|TRBD1|.|TRBV5-1
CASSPATGGLTDTQYF
TGCGCCAGCAGCCCCGCGACAGGGGGTCTCACAGATACGCAGTATTTT
>TRBJ1-5|.|many|TRBV30
CAWSGNQNQPQHF
TGTGCCTGGAGTGGTAATCAGAATCAGCCCCAGCATTTT
>TRBJ2-1|.|.|TRBV13
CASSTSGIHEQFF
TGTGCCAGCAGCACCTCAGGAATACATGAGCAGTTCTTC
>TRBJ2-7|.|many|TRBV9
CASSDDSTYEQYF
TGTGCCAGCAGCGATGACAGCACCTACGAGCAGTACTTC
>TRBJ2-7|.|.|TRBV13
CASSLGQGPIF
TGTGCCAGCAGCTTAGGACAAGGACCTATCTTC
>TRBJ2-7|.|medium-sized|TRBV6-2/TRBV6-3
CASSDGEAFEQYF
TGTGCCAGCAGCGACGGTGAGGCTTTCGAGCAGTACTTC
>TRBJ1-1|TRBD1|many|TRBV4-1
CASSHPTGGTEAFF
TGCGCCAGCAGCCACCCCACAGGGGGCACTGAAGCTTTCTTT
>TRBJ2-3|.|many|TRBV14
CASSFAEYTDTQYF
TGTGCCAGCAGCTTTGCGGAGTACACAGATACGCAGTATTTT
>TRBJ2-5|TRBD2|many|TRBV4-1
CASTPGTSGRGETQYF
TGCGCCAGCACCCCCGGGACTAGCGGGAGAGGGGAGACCCAGTACTTC
>TRBJ2-7|.|.|TRBV18
CASSKASVEQYF
TGTGCCAGCTCCAAGGCAAGTGTCGAGCAGTACTTC
>TRBJ2-7|.|medium-sized|TRBV2
CASSSVTGIYEQYF
TGTGCCAGCAGCTCCGTGACGGGGATCTACGAGCAGTACTTC
>TRBJ2-4|TRBD2|many|TRBV4-1
CASSHPGLGENIQYF
TGCGCCAGCAGCCACCCGGGACTAGGCGAGAACATTCAGTACTTC
>TRBJ1-1|.|medium-sized|TRBV4-3
CASSQGAGTPNTEAFF
TGCGCCAGCAGCCAAGGGGCGGGGACACCGAACACTGAAGCTTTCTTT
>TRBJ1-2|.|.|TRBV30
CAWSVTEYGYTF
TGTGCCTGGAGTGTAACAGAATATGGCTACACCTTC
>TRBJ2-7|TRBD2|.|TRBV20-1
CSARPTSGRSYEQYF
TGCAGTGCTAGACCTACTAGCGGGAGATCCTACGAGCAGTACTTC
>TRBJ2-5|.|.|TRBV6-2/TRBV6-3
CASSSSEEETQYF
TGTGCCAGCAGTTCTAGCGAGGAAGAGACCCAGTACTTC
>TRBJ1-5|TRBD1|.|TRBV20-1
CSARDSFSLEPQHF
TGCAGTGCTCGGGACAGCTTTTCGTTGGAGCCCCAGCATTTT
>TRBJ2-7|TRBD2|many|TRBV10-3
CAISEREDDEQYF
TGTGCCATCAGTGAGCGGGAGGACGACGAGCAGTACTTC